The 12 T cell receptor beta chains in this list originate from one sample, sequenced in a study of response to subunit inactivated influenza vaccine. TCRdb called the RT-PCR reads again in MiXCR, with one record for every CDR3 protein. Of roughly 650,000 distinct CDR3 sequences listed, 12% to 15% are singletons. This material consisted of PBMCs from blood, taken around 15 days before vaccination. The receptor source for this set is a man aged 45-65 years who received an inactivated influenza vaccine.

This clonotype was recorded at least ten times. The rearrangement joins TRBV12-3 or TRBV12-4 to TRBJ2-5; a possible D gene is TRBD2 (5 bases). V was cut by 7 bases and J by 5 bases, with 11 bases left in between. The CDR3 is made up of 12 amino acids. This chain's CDR3 is CASTGVGETQYF. Here the CDR3 DNA reads TGTGCCAGCACCGGGGTGGGGGAGACCCAGTACTTC.

This clonotype occurred many times. The V gene is TRBV5-1, the J gene TRBJ1-1; 7 nucleotides line up with TRBD1. The CDR3 has 14 residues. V was pared by 1 base and J by 1 base, with 1 base of the junction left unmatched. The V gene's germline CDR1 is SGHRS and CDR2 YFSETQ. This CDR3 reads CASSLRGPNTEAFF. CDR3 coding DNA: TGCGCCAGCAGCTTGAGGGGGCCGAACACTGAAGCTTTCTTT.

This chain connects TRBV7-8 to TRBJ2-1; D uncertain. V lost 1 base and J 10 bases, leaving 11 bases between the germline ends. The CDR3 is made up of 13 amino acids. CDR1 SGHVS and CDR2 FQNEAQ come from the germline V gene. The CDR3 DNA reads TGTGCCAGCAGCTTAGGTCCGGTCGGAGAGCAGTTCTTC. It is translated as CASSLGPVGEQFF.

This clonotype has just a few counts. V is TRBV27 and J is TRBJ2-2; D perhaps matches TRBD2 (5 bases). Looked up from germline, CDR1 is MNHEY and CDR2 is SMNVEV (reference sequence). The CDR3 spans 15 residues. Trimming took 6 bases from V and 4 from J, leaving 15 bases between them. The CDR3 reads CASSVLASGTGELFF. The CDR3 DNA reads TGTGCCAGCAGCGTATTAGCGTCGGGCACCGGGGAGCTGTTTTTT.

The chain employs TRBV2 and TRBJ2-1, with D possibly matching TRBD2 (6 bases). This CDR3 is built from 15 residues. Germline CDR1 and CDR2: SNHLY and FYNNEI. V was clipped by 6 bases and J by 5 bases, with 17 bases between them. In DNA, the CDR3 is TGTGCCAGCAGGCCGCGGGGCTCCCTAGACAATGAGCAGTTCTTC. This sequence encodes CASRPRGSLDNEQFF.

The rearrangement uses TRBV20-1 and TRBJ1-5; the D gene is possibly TRBD1 (5 bases). Looked up from germline, CDR1 is DFQATT and CDR2 is SNEGSKA (reference sequence). Trimming left V 5 bases short and J 3 bases short, with 11 bases between. The length of the CDR3 is 13 residues. The CDR3 DNA reads TGCAGTGCTGCAGGGAGGCCCAATCAGCCCCAGCATTTT. This sequence encodes CSAAGRPNQPQHF.

In its sample, this clonotype was seen a few times. The J gene is TRBJ2-3, the V gene TRBV5-1, with TRBD1 identical over 7 bases. CDR3 length equals 14 residues. Germline V gene lookup returns CDR1 SGHRS and CDR2 YFSETQ. V lost 4 bases, J lost 4 bases, and 6 bases stayed unmatched. CDR3 nucleotides: TGCGCCAGCAGCGATGGTACAGGGGCAGATACGCAGTATTTT. This codes for CASSDGTGADTQYF.

This clonotype showed up many times. This sequence joins TRBV5-1 and TRBJ2-7; D unresolved. CDR1 is SGHRS and CDR2 is YFSETQ in the germline V gene. Deletions cut 1 base from V and 6 bases from J, with 5 bases between. This CDR3 has 11 amino acids. The CDR3 nucleotides are TGCGCCAGCAGCTTGAGAAGCGAGCAGTACTTC. It translates to CASSLRSEQYF.

This clonotype was detected ten times or more. This chain connects TRBV12-3 or TRBV12-4 to TRBJ2-2; 8 bases match TRBD2. With 5 bases clipped from V and 0 bases from J, the junction kept 2 bases outside the gene matches. The CDR3 is 15 residues long. DNA of the CDR3: TGTGCCAGCAGTCGGGGGGGGGCGAACACCGGGGAGCTGTTTTTT. Its protein product is CASSRGGANTGELFF.

This clonotype was counted only a few times. The chain employs TRBV5-1 and TRBJ2-3, with TRBD1 as a possible D gene (6 bases). CDR3 length: 15 residues. The germline CDR1 and CDR2 sequences are SGHRS and YFSETQ. V shed 4 bases and J shed 0 bases, with 12 bases lying between them. CDR3 bases: TGCGCCAGCAGCCCGACAGGATCTAGCACAGATACGCAGTATTTT. It encodes CASSPTGSSTDTQYF.

This clonotype showed up just a few times. The V and J genes are TRBV4-3 and TRBJ2-1, with TRBD1 matching 7 bases. Trimming cost V 1 base and J 5 bases; bases outside gene matches: 5. Germline V gives CDR1 LGHNA, CDR2 YSLEER. The CDR3 has 15 residues. Here the CDR3 reads CASSQGTGMDNEQFF. CDR3 bases: TGCGCCAGCAGCCAAGGGACAGGCATGGACAATGAGCAGTTCTTC.

This clonotype occurred a few times. V is TRBV29-1 and J is TRBJ2-7; TRBD2 agrees at 9 bases. The germline gives CDR1 SQVTM, CDR2 ANQGSEA. The V gene end was trimmed by 8 bases and the J gene end by 2 bases; junction bases not matched to a gene: 10. The CDR3 length is 14 residues. CDR3 amino acids: CSIRLADKPYEQYF. The CDR3 nucleotides are TGCAGCATCAGACTAGCGGACAAACCCTACGAGCAGTACTTC.